This T cell receptor beta chain was found in a study of blood T cell repertoires in COVID-19. CDR3 length equals 10 residues. CDR1 DFQATT and CDR2 SNEGSKA come from the germline V gene (reference sequence). V lost 2 bases, J lost 7 bases, and 5 bases lay in between. Profiled with immunoSEQ multiplex PCR; TCRdb holds only in-frame clones, not every one. The table shows about 400,000 clones, with roughly nine tenths occurring only once. The clonotype comes from a woman aged 18-29 years with acute COVID-19. Material for sequencing was PBMCs or T cells enriched from blood (not recorded which). The chain combines TRBV20-1 with TRBJ1-1; D is ambiguous. Written as DNA, the CDR3 is TGCAGTGCTAGACGTATTGAAGCTTTCTTT. The encoded protein is CSARRIEAFF.